This TCR beta chain is drawn from a study of CD8 T cells in cerebrospinal fluid in Alzheimer's disease. Study as a whole: Two single-cell methods, plate-based nested PCR and droplet-based sequencing, assessed CSF clonal expansion.

The germline V gene encodes CDR1 MNHEY and CDR2 SMNVEV (reference sequence). This CDR3 has 12 amino acids. One entry per CDR3 protein, without DNA, is what TCRdb gives after re-calling the 10x single-cell sequencing reads. The table lists about 1,200 distinct CDR3 sequences. Considering frequency, this clonotype is medium-sized. This sequence joins TRBV27 and TRBJ2-7. Sequencing was done on a sample of cerebrospinal fluid. This receptor was taken from a human donor in good health. This chain's CDR3 is CASSQGQYKQYF.